Listed here are 15 T cell receptor beta chains from one sample, sequenced in a study of CD8 T cells in Susac syndrome. RNA totalling about 0.45 to 1 ug underwent reverse transcription with random hexamers. One entry per CDR3 protein results from TCRdb running MiXCR on the immunoSEQ multiplex PCR reads. In the table there are a few hundred thousand distinct CDR3 sequences, about nine tenths of which are singletons. The sequenced sample consisted of CD8+ T cells from PBMCs. The source of these receptors is a human donor with multiple sclerosis.

The CDR3 reads CATSMGRGGGHEQFF. CDR3 nucleotides: TGTGCCACCAGCATGGGGCGGGGGGGCGGCCATGAGCAGTTCTTC. The V gene is TRBV15, the J gene TRBJ2-1; 9 bases are shared with TRBD2. This CDR3 spans 15 amino acids. Germline CDR1 is LNHNV and CDR2 is YYDKDF (reference sequence). Losses at the gene ends were 4 bases for V and 8 bases for J; bases not matched to a gene: 9.

The chain combines TRBV14 with TRBJ1-1; 8 bases fit TRBD1. Looked up from germline, CDR1 is SGHDN and CDR2 is FVKESK. Trimming at V came to 5 bases and at J to 10 bases, leaving 12 bases not matched to a gene. This CDR3 comprises 14 residues. The CDR3 DNA follows: TGTGCCAGCAGCTCCCGACAGGGGAAAGGGGGAGCTTTCTTT. This encodes CASSSRQGKGGAFF.

The chain employs TRBV2 and TRBJ2-3; D uncertain. The CDR3 loop spans 16 amino acids. Germline V lookup: CDR1 SNHLY, CDR2 FYNNEI. Trimming pared 3 bases from V and 2 bases from J, leaving 15 bases between. The DNA of the CDR3 is TGTGCCAGCAGTGATTCGGCCCATGGGGACACAGATACGCAGTATTTT. Protein product: CASSDSAHGDTDTQYF. Full variable domain (remainder filled in from reference TRBV2 and TRBJ2-3): EPEVTQTPSHQVTQMGQEVILRCVPISNHLYFYWYRQILGQKVEFLVSFYNNEISEKSEIFDDQFSVERPDGSNFTLKIRSTKLEDSAMYFCASSDSAHGDTDTQYFGPGTRLTVL.

The chain couples TRBV6-2 or TRBV6-3 to TRBJ2-1; unclear D gene. V was pared by 7 bases and J by 0 bases, with 10 bases between. Germline-derived CDR1 and CDR2 are MNHEY and SVGEGT. There are 14 residues in the CDR3. Written as DNA, the CDR3 is TGTGCCAGCAAGAGCGCGAGCTCCTACAATGAGCAGTTCTTC. Protein: CASKSASSYNEQFF.

The rearrangement joins TRBV2 to TRBJ2-1; 13 nucleotides align to TRBD2. Germline V gene sequence: CDR1 SNHLY, CDR2 FYNNEI. The trim removed 2 bases at V and 3 bases at J, leaving 7 bases unmatched. There are 18 residues in the CDR3. DNA for the CDR3: TGTGCCAGCAGTGAACCCCAAGGGACTAGCGGGATCTACAATGAGCAGTTCTTC. This codes for CASSEPQGTSGIYNEQFF.

This chain links TRBV2 with TRBJ2-7; D might be TRBD1 (6 bases). The germline V gene encodes CDR1 SNHLY and CDR2 FYNNEI. This CDR3 comprises 13 residues. V lost 7 bases and J lost 3, with 13 bases in between. CDR3 protein: CASMTGWNYEQYF. For the CDR3, the DNA is TGTGCCAGCATGACAGGCTGGAACTACGAGCAGTACTTC. The complete variable domain, with remaining parts taken from reference TRBV2 and TRBJ2-7, reads EPEVTQTPSHQVTQMGQEVILRCVPISNHLYFYWYRQILGQKVEFLVSFYNNEISEKSEIFDDQFSVERPDGSNFTLKIRSTKLEDSAMYFCASMTGWNYEQYFGPGTRLTVT.

This clonotype was detected only a few times. V gene TRBV6-4 combines with J gene TRBJ2-3; possible D gene TRBD2, 6 bases. From germline, CDR1 is MRHNA and CDR2 SNTAGT. V was cut by 2 bases and J by 0 bases, with 9 bases left in between. There are 15 residues in the CDR3. The CDR3 sequence is CASSDGAGSTDTQYF. The CDR3 DNA reads TGTGCCAGCAGTGACGGAGCGGGTAGCACAGATACGCAGTATTTT.

This clonotype showed up just once. V and J are TRBV4-2 and TRBJ2-7, with TRBD2 identical over 8 bases. The CDR3 totals 17 residues. The germline CDR1 and CDR2 sequences are LGHNA and YNFKEQ. J gave up 2 bases and V 0 bases, and 9 bases lay outside the gene matches. This CDR3 reads CASSQDSQLAGTYEQYF. The CDR3 region has the DNA TGTGCCAGCAGCCAAGATAGCCAATTAGCGGGAACCTACGAGCAGTACTTC.

In this sample, this clonotype turned up once. The chain recombines TRBV9 with TRBJ2-7; the match to TRBD2 covers 8 bases. The germline CDR1 and CDR2 sequences are SGDLS and YYNGEE. CDR3 size: 13 residues. Unmatched junction bases numbered 7, after V lost 3 bases and J lost 8 bases. The CDR3 nucleotides read TGTGCCAGCAGCGCCGGGGGGGCAGGGCAGCAGTACTTC. Translating it yields CASSAGGAGQQYF.

This chain joins TRBV19 and TRBJ1-2; a possible D gene is TRBD1 (6 bases). Trimming pared 10 bases from V and 4 bases from J, leaving 22 bases between. CDR3 length: 15 residues. Germline loops: CDR1 LNHDA, CDR2 SQIVND (reference sequence). CDR3 nucleotides: TGTGCCACATCACCCGGCGGCAGGGGTGGCTATGGCTACACCTTC. Translating it yields CATSPGGRGGYGYTF.

The V and J genes are TRBV20-1 and TRBJ2-1; TRBD2 agrees at 13 bases. The V and J ends lost 0 bases and 4 bases, in that order; junction bases with no gene match: 12. Per the germline V gene, CDR1 is DFQATT and CDR2 is SNEGSKA (reference sequence). The CDR3 has 19 residues. DNA for the CDR3: TGCAGTGCTAGAGAGCCCGGGACTAGCGGGACTCACCCGTACAATGAGCAGTTCTTC. As protein: CSAREPGTSGTHPYNEQFF.

The chain joins TRBV7-8 to TRBJ2-7, with D tentatively TRBD1 or TRBD2 (5 bases each). V lost 5 bases, J lost 7 bases, and 21 bases lay in between. This CDR3 is 15 amino acids long. Germline lookup yields CDR1 SGHVS and CDR2 FQNEAQ. The DNA of the CDR3 is TGTGCCAGCAGCCCCCTGCAGGGTCCGACGGGGGAGCAGTACTTC. As protein: CASSPLQGPTGEQYF.

The rearrangement joins TRBV29-1 to TRBJ1-3; the match to TRBD1 covers 7 bases. Germline-derived CDR1 and CDR2 are SQVTM and ANQGSEA. The CDR3 spans 16 residues. After removal of 6 bases from V and 1 base from J, the junction contained 12 bases not matched to a gene. The CDR3 region has the DNA TGCAGCGTCCTAGACCCGGGACAGCTTTCTGGAAACACCATATATTTT. This sequence encodes CSVLDPGQLSGNTIYF.

The J gene is TRBJ2-2, the V gene TRBV12-3 or TRBV12-4; D is unresolved. Trimming took off 6 bases at V and 6 bases at J, with 20 bases between the two ends. The CDR3 runs 16 residues. Here the CDR3 DNA reads TGTGCCAGCAGAATCACCCTGTCCCGGTCCCCCGGGGAGCTGTTTTTT. This codes for CASRITLSRSPGELFF.

V is TRBV29-1 and J is TRBJ2-3, with 8 nucleotides matching TRBD2. Germline CDR1 reads SQVTM; CDR2 reads ANQGSEA. The junction had 3 bases not matched to a gene; V was cut back by 0 bases and J by 4 bases. This CDR3 is built from 14 residues. The CDR3 region is CSVEDGTRADTQYF. The CDR3 DNA is TGCAGCGTTGAAGATGGGACTAGGGCAGATACGCAGTATTTT.